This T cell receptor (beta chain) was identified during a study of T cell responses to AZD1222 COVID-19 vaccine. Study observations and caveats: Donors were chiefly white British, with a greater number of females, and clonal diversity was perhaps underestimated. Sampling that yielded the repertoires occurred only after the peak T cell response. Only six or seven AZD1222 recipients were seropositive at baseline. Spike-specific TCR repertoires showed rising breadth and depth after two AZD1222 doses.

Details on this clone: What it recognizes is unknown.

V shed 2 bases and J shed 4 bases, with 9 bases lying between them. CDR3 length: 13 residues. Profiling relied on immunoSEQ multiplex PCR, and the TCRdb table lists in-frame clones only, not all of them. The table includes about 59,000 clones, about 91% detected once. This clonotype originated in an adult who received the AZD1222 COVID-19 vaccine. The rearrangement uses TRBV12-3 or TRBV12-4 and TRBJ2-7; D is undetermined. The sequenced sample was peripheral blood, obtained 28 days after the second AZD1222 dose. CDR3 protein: CASSLSSRYEQYF. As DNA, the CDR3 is TGTGCCAGCAGTTTAAGCTCCCGATACGAGCAGTACTTC.